The present entry profiles one TCR beta chain with its context. Its antigen remains unidentified. The authors isolated at least 6.5 million PBMCs per sample. This record belongs to a study of blood T cells in healthy people across ages. Findings and caveats of the study: Estimates of total diversity, which came from one million sequenced T cells, were considered to be underestimates.

Together with a sample-barcoded 5' primer, a J-beta primer mix was included in a second PCR lasting about 6 to 11 cycles. MiXCR, applied by TCRdb to the 5' RACE reads, yields one record per CDR3 protein. The sample shows about 800,000 distinct CDR3 sequences, 25% of them seen only once. The CDR3 contains 15 residues. The V end lost 2 bases, the J end lost 3 bases, and 15 bases lay between the germline ends. Germline loops: CDR1 DFQATT, CDR2 SNEGSKA (reference sequence). Another study also made use of these data, one on T cells of mothers and their children. From that report: Each 15 ul cDNA reaction used roughly 1.6 ug RNA; all RNA was used. An overlap that was slightly higher, though non-significant, was seen in related mother-child pairs versus unrelated pairs.

The rearrangement links TRBV20-1 to TRBJ2-3; the D is unclear. The clonotype was recovered from a boy between 10 and 17 years old in good health. The specimen sequenced was blood. CDR3 amino acids: CSARKVSSWTDTQYF. The CDR3 nucleotides read TGCAGTGCTAGAAAAGTCTCCTCCTGGACAGATACGCAGTATTTT.